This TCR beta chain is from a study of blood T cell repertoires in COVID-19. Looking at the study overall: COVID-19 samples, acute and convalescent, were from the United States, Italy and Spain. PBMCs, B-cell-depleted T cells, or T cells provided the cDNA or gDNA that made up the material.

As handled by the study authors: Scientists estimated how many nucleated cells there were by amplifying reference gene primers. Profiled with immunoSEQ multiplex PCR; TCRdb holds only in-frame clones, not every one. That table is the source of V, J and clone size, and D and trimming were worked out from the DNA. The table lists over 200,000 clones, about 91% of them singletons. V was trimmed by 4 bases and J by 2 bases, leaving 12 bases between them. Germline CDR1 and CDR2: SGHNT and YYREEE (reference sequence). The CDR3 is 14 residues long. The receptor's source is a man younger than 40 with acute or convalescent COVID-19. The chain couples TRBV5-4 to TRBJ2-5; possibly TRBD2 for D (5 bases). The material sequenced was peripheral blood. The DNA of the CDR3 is TGTGCCAGCAGCATGAACGGGGAACAAGAGACCCAGTACTTC. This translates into CASSMNGEQETQYF.